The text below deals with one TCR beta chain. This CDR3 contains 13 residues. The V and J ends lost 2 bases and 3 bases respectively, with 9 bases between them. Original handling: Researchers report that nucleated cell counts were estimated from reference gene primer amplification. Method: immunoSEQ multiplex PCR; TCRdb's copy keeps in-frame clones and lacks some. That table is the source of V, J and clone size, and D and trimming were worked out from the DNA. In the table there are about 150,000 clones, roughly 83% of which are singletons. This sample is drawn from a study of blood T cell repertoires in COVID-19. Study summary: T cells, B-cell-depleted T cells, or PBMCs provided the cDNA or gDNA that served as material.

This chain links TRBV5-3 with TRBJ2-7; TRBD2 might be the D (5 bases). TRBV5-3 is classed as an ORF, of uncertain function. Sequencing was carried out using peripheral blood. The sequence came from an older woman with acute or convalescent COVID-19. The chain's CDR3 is CARSFLANYEQYV. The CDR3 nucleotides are TGTGCCAGAAGCTTCCTAGCCAACTACGAGCAGTACGTC.